The sequence of this T cell receptor (beta chain) was determined in a study of blood T cell repertoires in COVID-19. As for the study in general: Samples of COVID-19 (acute and convalescent) were obtained from the United States, Italy and Spain. PBMCs, B-cell-depleted T cells, or T cells were the source of the cDNA or gDNA that made up the material.

There are 16 residues in the CDR3. Germline V gene data show CDR1 as LNHDA and CDR2 as SQIVND (reference sequence). Trimming removed 5 bases from V and 9 bases from J; junction bases left unmatched: 14. This clone appeared once. As handled by the study authors: For nucleated cells, counts were estimated from reference gene primer amplification. Produced via immunoSEQ multiplex PCR; TCRdb's table is partial and in-frame only. V and J calls and clone size follow that table, whereas D and trimming were derived from the DNA. The sample has approximately 220,000 clones, approximately 82% seen once. V usage is TRBV19 and J usage is TRBJ2-1; 9 nucleotides match TRBD2. The sample consisted of peripheral blood. This TCR came from a woman aged 45 to 65 with acute or convalescent COVID-19. The CDR3 region is CASSSASGARGVEQFF. For the CDR3, the DNA is TGTGCCAGTAGTTCAGCTAGCGGGGCCCGGGGAGTTGAGCAGTTCTTC. Complete variable domain (other parts from reference TRBV19 and TRBJ2-1): DGGITQSPKYLFRKEGQNVTLSCEQNLNHDAMYWYRQDPGQGLRLIYYSQIVNDFQKGDIAEGYSVSREKKESFPLTVTSAQKNPTAFYLCASSSASGARGVEQFFGPGTRLTVL.